This record concerns one T cell receptor (beta chain) sequence. Its antigen is unidentified. Those with hyperthyroidism were 18 to 65 years old, newly diagnosed, and ill for under 2 months. The diagnostic basis comprised clinical symptoms, serum thyroxine and TRAb, thyroid ultrasound and orbital computed tomography. TCR beta CDR3 sequences were amplified from RNA transcripts. The HTBI set primed first-round TCR CDR3 RT-PCR. From the multiplex PCR reads, TCRdb called clonotypes with MiXCR, one entry per CDR3 protein. The sample has 300,000 to 450,000 distinct CDR3 sequences, 15% to 18% seen once. This record comes from a study of T cells in Graves' hyperthyroidism and ophthalmopathy. Study outcomes and limitations: Also found in blood were most expanded thyroid clonotypes above 0.001. Ophthalmopathy onset followed model prediction by a median about six months.

V was pared by 1 base and J by 3 bases, with 9 bases of the junction left unmatched. Germline CDR1 and CDR2: MDHEN and SYDVKM. The CDR3 contains 17 residues. The TCR comes from a woman between 18 and 29 years old with Graves' hyperthyroidism that later progressed to Graves' ophthalmopathy. The V and J genes are TRBV28 and TRBJ2-5; TRBD2 agrees at 9 bases. Sample: blood. The CDR3 DNA sequence: TGTGCCAGCAGTTTATTGGGCGGGAGGGCCAATGAAGAGACCCAGTACTTC. Amino acids: CASSLLGGRANEETQYF.